Here is one TCR beta chain with its context. This clonotype was counted a few times. No antigen is known for it. The sample holds no much larger clone one base away, and base qualities are not on file. The data originate from a study of chronic HIV infection and antiretroviral therapy (dated by TCRdb to about 2015). CDR1 and CDR2 (DFQATT, SNEGSKA) derive from the germline V gene (reference sequence). The germline V and J ends show losses of 0 bases and 4 bases respectively, and no gene match explains 2 bases of the junction. The CDR3 contains 14 residues, cysteine and phenylalanine counted. Only the CDR3 DNA is retained, 42 bases long and in frame from the first base. The protocol used for the library was 5' RACE. The listed sequencing device is Illumina MiSeq. TCRdb reprocessed the public reads (quality trimming at Q25 with fastp, clone calling with MiXCR) and kept in-frame beta chains. Each CDR3 protein gets just one entry, which takes the most common genes and DNA from the rows behind it. The sample data list 40,000 to 60,000 distinct CDR3 sequences, and approximately 19% of these were observed just once. The ten most abundant clones make up 2.5% to 3% of the sample.

Sample: peripheral blood. The chain couples TRBV20-1 to TRBJ1-4, with 7 bases in between that match TRBD1. This TCR came from an adult who had HIV and had not received antiretroviral therapy, or was an uninfected healthy control (not recorded which). Here the CDR3 is given as CSARDSGGNEKLFF. In nucleotides, the sequence is TGCAGTGCTAGAGACTCAGGGGGTAATGAAAAACTGTTTTTT.